The 9 T cell receptor beta chains presented below share a single source sample, sequenced in a study of blood T cell repertoires in COVID-19. The repertoire was sequenced with immunoSEQ multiplex PCR; TCRdb's copy has only in-frame clones and lacks some. Here the sample spans under 50,000 clones, roughly 83% being singletons. What was sequenced was peripheral blood. The source is a man between 65 and 85 years old with acute or convalescent COVID-19.

This clone was seen just once. The chain is built from TRBV15 and TRBJ2-5; 7 bases match TRBD2. The CDR3 totals 16 residues. CDR1 LNHNV and CDR2 YYDKDF come from the germline V gene (reference sequence). With 0 bases clipped from V and 0 bases from J, the junction kept 4 bases outside the gene matches. In nucleotides, the CDR3 is TGTGCCACCAGCAGAGATCTGGGGGGGAACCAAGAGACCCAGTACTTC. This translates into CATSRDLGGNQETQYF.

The chain carries TRBV27 and TRBJ1-1; TRBD1 matches at 7 bases. The CDR3 extends over 15 amino acids. The V gene's germline CDR1 is MNHEY and CDR2 SMNVEV (reference sequence). Losses at the gene ends were 5 bases for V and 5 bases for J; bases not matched to a gene: 11. CDR3 region: CASSTRGTVGTEAFF. The CDR3 region has the DNA TGTGCCAGCAGTACCAGGGGGACGGTTGGAACTGAAGCTTTCTTT.

CDR3 coding DNA: TGCGCCAGCAGCGCCGGGACAGGAACGGGGTTTAACACTGAAGCTTTCTTT. This sequence encodes CASSAGTGTGFNTEAFF. This rearrangement joins TRBV4-3 to TRBJ1-1; TRBD1 agrees at 8 bases. V lost 5 bases, J lost 2 bases, and 13 bases stayed unmatched. This CDR3 is built from 17 residues. Germline CDR1 and CDR2: LGHNA and YSLEER.

The genes are TRBV9 and TRBJ2-2; 12 nucleotides line up with TRBD2. Germline lookup yields CDR1 SGDLS and CDR2 YYNGEE. The CDR3 has 17 amino acids. The ends lost 2 bases at V and 6 bases at J; junction bases unmatched: 8. CDR3 region: CASSVASGRVVAGELFF. The CDR3 nucleotides are TGTGCCAGCAGCGTTGCTAGCGGGAGGGTGGTGGCCGGGGAGCTGTTTTTT.

The chain couples TRBV3-1 (or the pseudogene TRBV3-2) to TRBJ2-5; 8 positions match TRBD2. The CDR3 has 15 amino acids. Germline values: CDR1 LGHDT, CDR2 YNNKEL (reference sequence). V dropped 4 bases and J dropped 7; count of bases not matched to a gene: 11. Here the CDR3 DNA reads TGTGCCAGCAGCCCTATCACCGGACTAGCCGGGACCCAGTACTTC. Residues: CASSPITGLAGTQYF.

This clone was detected once. CDR3 in amino acids: CASSVGTDLENEQFF. The CDR3 DNA reads TGCGCCAGCAGTGTTGGGACAGACCTTGAGAATGAGCAGTTCTTC. The rearrangement joins TRBV10-1 to TRBJ2-1; 7 bases match TRBD1. The V and J ends lost 4 bases and 7 bases, in that order; junction bases with no gene match: 10. Germline values: CDR1 WNHNN, CDR2 SYGVQD (reference sequence). The CDR3 sequence is 15 residues long.

This clone appeared a single time. V is TRBV10-3 and J is TRBJ1-1; the match to TRBD1 covers 7 bases. CDR1 ENHRY and CDR2 SYGVKD come from the germline V gene. The CDR3 has 17 residues. J was trimmed by 0 bases and V by 3 bases; bases with no gene match: 10. CDR3 sequence (DNA): TGTGCCATCAGTGATTCAGGAGGGGGCCACATGAACACTGAAGCTTTCTTT. This encodes CAISDSGGGHMNTEAFF.

The chain is built from TRBV7-3 and TRBJ1-1; no clear D. There are 13 residues in the CDR3. Germline-derived CDR1 and CDR2 are SGHTA and FQGTGA. V lost 4 bases to trimming and J lost 1 base, with 7 bases between them. The DNA of the CDR3 is TGTGCCAGCAGCTCCACACGGAACACTGAAGCTTTCTTT. Translated: CASSSTRNTEAFF.

The rearrangement joins TRBV15 to TRBJ2-3; D is ambiguous. V lost 0 bases, J lost 3 bases, and 13 bases lay in between. Germline V lookup: CDR1 LNHNV, CDR2 YYDKDF (reference sequence). The length of the CDR3 is 16 residues. CDR3 region: CATSRDREFWTDTQYF. The CDR3 DNA sequence: TGTGCCACCAGCAGAGATCGAGAGTTCTGGACAGATACGCAGTATTTT.